Listed here is a single TCR beta chain. Sequencing was performed with immunoSEQ multiplex PCR; in TCRdb, only in-frame clones are kept and a portion is missing. This repertoire shows 15,000 or so clones, more than 70% found once; its top ten account for 15% to 20%. This record belongs to a study of T cell changes during pregnancy in multiple sclerosis. CDR3 length: 13 amino acids. V trimming: 5 bases; J trimming: 9 bases; junction bases outside the gene matches: 8. Per the germline V gene, CDR1 is SGHTA and CDR2 is FQGNSA. The starting material was CD8+ T cells from peripheral blood mononuclear cells, obtained in the third trimester of pregnancy. The chain carries TRBV7-2 and TRBJ1-1; 8 bases align to TRBD1. The clonotype comes from a female donor in good health, enrolled as a control in a pregnancy study. CDR3 amino acids: CASSPQDRVQAFF. CDR3 nucleotide sequence: TGTGCCAGCAGCCCCCAGGACAGGGTTCAAGCTTTCTTT.